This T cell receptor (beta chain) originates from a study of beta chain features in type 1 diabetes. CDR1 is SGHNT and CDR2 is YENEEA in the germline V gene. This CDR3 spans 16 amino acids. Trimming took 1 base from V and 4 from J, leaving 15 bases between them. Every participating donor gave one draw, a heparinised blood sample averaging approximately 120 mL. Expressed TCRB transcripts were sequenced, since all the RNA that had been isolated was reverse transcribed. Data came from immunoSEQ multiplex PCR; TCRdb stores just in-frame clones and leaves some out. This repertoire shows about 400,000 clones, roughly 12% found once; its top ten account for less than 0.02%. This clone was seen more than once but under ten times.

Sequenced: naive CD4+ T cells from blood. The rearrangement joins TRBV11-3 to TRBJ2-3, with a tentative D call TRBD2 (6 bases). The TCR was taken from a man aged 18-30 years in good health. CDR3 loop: CASSLGLRDSADTQYF. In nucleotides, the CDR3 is TGTGCCAGCAGCTTAGGACTGCGGGATTCTGCAGATACGCAGTATTTT.